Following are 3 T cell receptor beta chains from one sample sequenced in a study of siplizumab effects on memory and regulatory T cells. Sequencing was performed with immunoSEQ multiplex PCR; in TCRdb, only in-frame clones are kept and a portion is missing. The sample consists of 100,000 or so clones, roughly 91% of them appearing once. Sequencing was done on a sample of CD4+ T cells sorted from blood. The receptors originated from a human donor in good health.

CDR3 sequence (DNA): TGTGCCTGGAGTCCAGGGGGGTCTGAAGCTTTCTTT. Residues: CAWSPGGSEAFF. The V call is TRBV30, the J call TRBJ1-1; TRBD1 matches at 7 bases. The length of the CDR3 is 12 residues. J gave up 6 bases and V 2 bases, and 3 bases lay outside the gene matches. Per the germline V gene, CDR1 is GTSNPN and CDR2 is SVGIG (reference sequence).

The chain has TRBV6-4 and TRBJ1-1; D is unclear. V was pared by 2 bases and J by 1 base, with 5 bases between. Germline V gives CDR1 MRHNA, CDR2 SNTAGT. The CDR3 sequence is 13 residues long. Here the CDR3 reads CASSDRANTEAFF. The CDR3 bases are TGTGCCAGCAGTGACAGGGCGAACACTGAAGCTTTCTTT.

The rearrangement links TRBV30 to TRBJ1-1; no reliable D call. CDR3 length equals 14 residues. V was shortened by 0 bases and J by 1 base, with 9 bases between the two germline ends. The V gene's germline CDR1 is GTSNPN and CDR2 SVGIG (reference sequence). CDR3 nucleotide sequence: TGTGCCTGGAGTGTAATAGCAGGGAACACTGAAGCTTTCTTT. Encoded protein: CAWSVIAGNTEAFF.